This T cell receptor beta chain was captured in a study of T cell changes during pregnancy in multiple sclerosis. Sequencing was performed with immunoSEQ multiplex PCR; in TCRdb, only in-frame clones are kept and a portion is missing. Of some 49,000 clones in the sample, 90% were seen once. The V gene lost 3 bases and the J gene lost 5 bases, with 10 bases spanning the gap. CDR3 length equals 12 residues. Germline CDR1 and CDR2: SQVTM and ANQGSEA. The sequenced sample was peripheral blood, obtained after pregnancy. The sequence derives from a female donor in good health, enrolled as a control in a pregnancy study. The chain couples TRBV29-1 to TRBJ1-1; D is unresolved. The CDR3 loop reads CSVEKTETEAFF. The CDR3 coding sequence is TGCAGCGTTGAGAAAACCGAGACTGAAGCTTTCTTT.